This T cell receptor (beta chain) was sequenced in a study of cytomegalovirus exposure and HLA in healthy donors. Overall study findings and caveats: Indistinguishable V segments, including TRBV6-2 and TRBV6-3, were excluded. An assumption of roughly uniform sequencing depth across donors underlay the presence/absence analyses.

The J segment lost 12 bases and the V segment lost 2 bases, leaving 6 bases of the junction unmatched. The CDR3 totals 14 residues. The V gene's germline CDR1 is SGHRS and CDR2 YFSETQ. Comment on this clone: Its target is unknown.

The PCR contained 60 Vbeta and 13 Jbeta primers. Generated by immunoSEQ multiplex PCR, the TCRdb table keeps only in-frame clones and is missing some. Altogether some 180,000 clones are present, about 70% being singletons, with the ten largest covering 1.5% to 2%. The chain links TRBV5-1 to TRBJ2-1; 12 bases line up with TRBD2. Material: PBMCs. The sequence was obtained from a woman aged 30 to 39 in good health and CMV-seronegative. The chain's CDR3 is CASSLGTSGFGQFF. CDR3 nucleotides: TGCGCCAGCAGCTTAGGGACTAGCGGGTTTGGGCAGTTCTTC.